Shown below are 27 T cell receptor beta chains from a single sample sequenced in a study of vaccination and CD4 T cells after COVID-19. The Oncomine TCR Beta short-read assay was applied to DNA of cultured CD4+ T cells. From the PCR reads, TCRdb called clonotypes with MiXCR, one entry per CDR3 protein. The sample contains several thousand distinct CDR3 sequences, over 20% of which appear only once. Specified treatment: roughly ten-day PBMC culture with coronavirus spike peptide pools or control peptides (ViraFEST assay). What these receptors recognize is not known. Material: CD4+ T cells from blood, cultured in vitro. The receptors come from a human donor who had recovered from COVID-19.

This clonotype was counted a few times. The CDR3 nucleotides are TGTGCCAGCAGTTCTACCGGGACAGGACCCAATTTAGTGCCCCAGCATTTT. As protein: CASSSTGTGPNLVPQHF. The chain links TRBV6-5 to TRBJ1-5; 8 bases line up with TRBD1. The CDR3 is 17 residues long. With V trimmed by 4 bases and J by 9 bases, 17 bases remained unmatched. Germline V gene data show CDR1 as MNHEY and CDR2 as SVGAGI.

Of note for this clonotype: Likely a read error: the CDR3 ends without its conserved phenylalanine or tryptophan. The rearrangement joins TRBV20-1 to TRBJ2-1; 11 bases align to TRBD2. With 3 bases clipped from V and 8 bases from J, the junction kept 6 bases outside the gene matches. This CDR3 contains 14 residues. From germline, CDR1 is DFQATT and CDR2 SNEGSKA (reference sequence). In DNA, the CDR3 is TGCAGTGCTAGTCCAGGACTAGCGGGCGATGAGCAGTTCCTC. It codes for CSASPGLAGDEQFL.

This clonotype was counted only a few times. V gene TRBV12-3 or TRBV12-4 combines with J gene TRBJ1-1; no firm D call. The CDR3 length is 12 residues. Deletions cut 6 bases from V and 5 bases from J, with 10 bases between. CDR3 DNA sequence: TGTGCCAGCAGCCTTCCGGGGACTGAAGCTTTCTTT. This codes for CASSLPGTEAFF.

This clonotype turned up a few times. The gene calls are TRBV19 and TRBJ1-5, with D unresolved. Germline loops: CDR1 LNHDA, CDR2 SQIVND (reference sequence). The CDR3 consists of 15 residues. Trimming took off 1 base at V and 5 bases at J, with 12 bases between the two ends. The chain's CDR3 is CASSIGRGGHQPQHF. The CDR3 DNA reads TGTGCCAGTAGTATAGGTAGAGGAGGTCATCAGCCCCAGCATTTT. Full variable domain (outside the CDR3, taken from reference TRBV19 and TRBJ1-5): DGGITQSPKYLFRKEGQNVTLSCEQNLNHDAMYWYRQDPGQGLRLIYYSQIVNDFQKGDIAEGYSVSREKKESFPLTVTSAQKNPTAFYLCASSIGRGGHQPQHFGDGTRLSIL.

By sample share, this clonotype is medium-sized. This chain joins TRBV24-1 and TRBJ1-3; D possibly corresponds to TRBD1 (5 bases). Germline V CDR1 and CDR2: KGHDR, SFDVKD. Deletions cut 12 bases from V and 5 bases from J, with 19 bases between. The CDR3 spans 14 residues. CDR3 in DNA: TGTGCCGCTCCCCCCGGGGACGGCAGAAACACCATATATTTT. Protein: CAAPPGDGRNTIYF.

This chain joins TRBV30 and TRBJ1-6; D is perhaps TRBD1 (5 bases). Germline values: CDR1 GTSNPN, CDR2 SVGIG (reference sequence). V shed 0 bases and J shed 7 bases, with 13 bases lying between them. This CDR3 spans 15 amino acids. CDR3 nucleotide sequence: TGTGCCTGGAGTGTCGGCGGGACCAAGAATTCACCCCTCCACTTT. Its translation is CAWSVGGTKNSPLHF. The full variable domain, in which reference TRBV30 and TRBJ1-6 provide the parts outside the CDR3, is SQTIHQWPATLVQPVGSPLSLECTVEGTSNPNLYWYRQAAGRGLQLLFYSVGIGQISSEVPQNLSASRPQDRQFILSSKKLLLSDSGFYLCAWSVGGTKNSPLHFGNGTRLTVT.

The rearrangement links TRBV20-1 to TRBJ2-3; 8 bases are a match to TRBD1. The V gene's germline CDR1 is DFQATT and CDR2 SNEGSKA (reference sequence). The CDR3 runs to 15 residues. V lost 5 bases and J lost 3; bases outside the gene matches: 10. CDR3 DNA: TGCAGTGCTTTGTCCGGGACAGGTGTTACAGATACGCAGTATTTT. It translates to CSALSGTGVTDTQYF.

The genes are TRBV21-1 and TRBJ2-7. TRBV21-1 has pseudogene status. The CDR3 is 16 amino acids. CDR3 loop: CASSKVDGMVSYEQYF. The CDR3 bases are TGTGCCAGCAGCAAAGTAGATGGGATGGTCTCCTACGAGCAGTACTTC.

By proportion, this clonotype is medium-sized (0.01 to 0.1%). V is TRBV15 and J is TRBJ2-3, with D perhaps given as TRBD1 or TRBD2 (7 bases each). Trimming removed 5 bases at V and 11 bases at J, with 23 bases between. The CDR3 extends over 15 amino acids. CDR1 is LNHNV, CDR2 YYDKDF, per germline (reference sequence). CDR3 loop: CATSPGEGAWNVQYF. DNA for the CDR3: TGTGCCACCAGCCCAGGGGAGGGGGCATGGAATGTGCAGTATTTT.

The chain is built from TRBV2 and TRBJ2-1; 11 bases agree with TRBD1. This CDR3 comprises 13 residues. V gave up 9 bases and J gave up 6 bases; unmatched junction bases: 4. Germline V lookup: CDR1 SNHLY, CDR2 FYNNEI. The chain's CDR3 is CARGTGGSNEQFF. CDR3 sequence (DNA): TGTGCCAGAGGGACAGGGGGGAGCAATGAGCAGTTCTTC.

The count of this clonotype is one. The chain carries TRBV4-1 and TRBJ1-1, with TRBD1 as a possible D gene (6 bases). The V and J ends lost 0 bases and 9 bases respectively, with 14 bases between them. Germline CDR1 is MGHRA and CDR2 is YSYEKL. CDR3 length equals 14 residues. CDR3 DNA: TGCGCCAGCAGCCAAGATAGGGGGAGGGATAAAGCTTTCTTT. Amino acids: CASSQDRGRDKAFF.

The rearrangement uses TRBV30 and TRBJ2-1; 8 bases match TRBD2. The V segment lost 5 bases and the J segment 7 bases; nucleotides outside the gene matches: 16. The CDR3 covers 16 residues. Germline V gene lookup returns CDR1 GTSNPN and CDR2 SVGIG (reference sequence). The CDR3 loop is CAWEGGGQFTSNEQFF. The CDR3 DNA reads TGTGCCTGGGAGGGCGGGGGGCAATTTACTTCGAATGAGCAGTTCTTC.

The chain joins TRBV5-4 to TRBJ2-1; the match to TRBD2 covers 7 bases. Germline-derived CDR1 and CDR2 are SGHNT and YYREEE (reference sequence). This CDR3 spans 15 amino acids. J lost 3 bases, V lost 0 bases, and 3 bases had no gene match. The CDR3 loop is CASSLGEGYYNEQFF. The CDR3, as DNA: TGTGCCAGCAGCTTGGGGGAGGGCTACTACAATGAGCAGTTCTTC.

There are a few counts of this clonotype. In DNA form, the CDR3 reads TGTGCCAGCAGTAAAGAGACCTTCCCCTCTGGAAACACCATATATTTT. Translation gives CASSKETFPSGNTIYF. The chain has TRBV2 and TRBJ1-3; D call uncertain. The CDR3 has 16 residues. CDR1 is SNHLY, CDR2 FYNNEI, per germline. V lost 5 bases, J lost 0 bases, and 14 bases lay in between.

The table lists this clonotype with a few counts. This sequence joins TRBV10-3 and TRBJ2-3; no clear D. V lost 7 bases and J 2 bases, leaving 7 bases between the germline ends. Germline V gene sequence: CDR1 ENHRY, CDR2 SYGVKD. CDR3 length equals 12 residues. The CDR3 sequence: CAINGPTDTQYF. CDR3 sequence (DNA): TGTGCCATCAATGGACCCACAGATACGCAGTATTTT.

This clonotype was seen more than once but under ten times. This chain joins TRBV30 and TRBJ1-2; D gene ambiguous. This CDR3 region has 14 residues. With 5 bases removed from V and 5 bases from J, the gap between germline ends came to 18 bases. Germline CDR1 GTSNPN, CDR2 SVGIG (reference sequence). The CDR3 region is CAWLHGRGIYGYTF. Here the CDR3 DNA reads TGTGCCTGGCTCCACGGACGGGGAATTTATGGCTACACCTTC.

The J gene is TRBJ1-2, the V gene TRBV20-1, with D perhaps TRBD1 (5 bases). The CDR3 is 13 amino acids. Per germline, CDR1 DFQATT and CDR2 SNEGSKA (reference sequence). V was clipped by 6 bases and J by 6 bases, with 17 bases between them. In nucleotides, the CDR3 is TGCAGTGCCACCGGGACTTCTACCCATGGCTACACCTTC. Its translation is CSATGTSTHGYTF.

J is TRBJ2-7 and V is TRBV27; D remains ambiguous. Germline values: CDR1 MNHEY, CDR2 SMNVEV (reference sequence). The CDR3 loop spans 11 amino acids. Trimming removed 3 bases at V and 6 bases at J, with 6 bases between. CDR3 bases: TGTGCCAGCAGTTTTAGAGGCGAGCAGTACTTC. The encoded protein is CASSFRGEQYF.

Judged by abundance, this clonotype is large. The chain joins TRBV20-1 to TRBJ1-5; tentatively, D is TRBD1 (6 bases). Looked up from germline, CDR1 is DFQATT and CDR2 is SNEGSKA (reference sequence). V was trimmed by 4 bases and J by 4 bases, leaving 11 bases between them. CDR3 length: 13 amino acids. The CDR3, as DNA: TGCAGTGCTAAAACAACAGGGAATCAGCCCCAGCATTTT. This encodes CSAKTTGNQPQHF.

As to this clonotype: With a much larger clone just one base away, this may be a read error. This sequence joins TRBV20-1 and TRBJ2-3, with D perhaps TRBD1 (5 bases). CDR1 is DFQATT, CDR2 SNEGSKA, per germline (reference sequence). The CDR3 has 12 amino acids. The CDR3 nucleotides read TGCAGTGCGCTAGAGAACACAGGTACGCAGTATTTT. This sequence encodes CSALENTGTQYF.

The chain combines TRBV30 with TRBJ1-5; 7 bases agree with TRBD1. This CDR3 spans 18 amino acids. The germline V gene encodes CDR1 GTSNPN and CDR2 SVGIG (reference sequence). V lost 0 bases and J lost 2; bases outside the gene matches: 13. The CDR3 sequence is CAWSVHWTGDIGNQPQHF. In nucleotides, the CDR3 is TGTGCCTGGAGTGTACATTGGACAGGAGATATAGGCAATCAGCCCCAGCATTTT.

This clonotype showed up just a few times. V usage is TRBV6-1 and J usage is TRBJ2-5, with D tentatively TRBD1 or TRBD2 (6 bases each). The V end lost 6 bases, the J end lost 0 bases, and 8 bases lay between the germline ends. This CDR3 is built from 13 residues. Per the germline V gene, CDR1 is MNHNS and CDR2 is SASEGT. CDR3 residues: CASRGGNQETQYF. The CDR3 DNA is TGTGCCAGCAGAGGGGGGAACCAAGAGACCCAGTACTTC.

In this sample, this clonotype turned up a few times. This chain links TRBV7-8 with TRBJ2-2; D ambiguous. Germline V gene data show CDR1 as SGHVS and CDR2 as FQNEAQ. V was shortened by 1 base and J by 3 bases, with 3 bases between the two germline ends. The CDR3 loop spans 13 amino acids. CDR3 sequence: CASSLVDTGELFF. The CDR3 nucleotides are TGTGCCAGCAGCTTAGTGGACACCGGGGAGCTGTTTTTT.

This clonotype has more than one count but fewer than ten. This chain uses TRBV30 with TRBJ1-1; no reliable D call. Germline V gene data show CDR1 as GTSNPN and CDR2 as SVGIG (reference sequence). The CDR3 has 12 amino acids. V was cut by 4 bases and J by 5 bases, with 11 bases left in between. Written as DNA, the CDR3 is TGTGCCTGGAACGGACCGGCAACTGAAGCTTTCTTT. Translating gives CAWNGPATEAFF.

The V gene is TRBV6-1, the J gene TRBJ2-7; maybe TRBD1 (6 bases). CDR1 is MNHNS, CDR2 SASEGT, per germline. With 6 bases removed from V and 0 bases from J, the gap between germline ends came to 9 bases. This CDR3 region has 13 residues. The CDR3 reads CASRQTGSYEQYF. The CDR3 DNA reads TGTGCCAGCAGACAGACAGGCTCCTACGAGCAGTACTTC.

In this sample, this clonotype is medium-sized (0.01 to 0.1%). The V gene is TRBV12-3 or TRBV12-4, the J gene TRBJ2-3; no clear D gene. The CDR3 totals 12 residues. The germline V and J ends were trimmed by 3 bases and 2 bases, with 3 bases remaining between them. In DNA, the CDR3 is TGTGCCAGCAGTTTGGTCACAGATACGCAGTATTTT. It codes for CASSLVTDTQYF.

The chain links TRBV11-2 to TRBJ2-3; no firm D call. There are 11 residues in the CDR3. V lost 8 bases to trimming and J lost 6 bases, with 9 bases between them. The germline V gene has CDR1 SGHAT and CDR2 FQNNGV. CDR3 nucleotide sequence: TGTGCCAGCGCCGAACCTGATACGCAGTATTTT. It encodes CASAEPDTQYF.